The 27 T cell receptor beta chains below all came from one sample that was sequenced in a study of human T cells and chemical hapten exposure. TCRdb redid the calling of the RACE reads with MiXCR, one entry per CDR3 protein. The sample records 300,000 to 450,000 distinct CDR3 sequences, 4% to 6% being singletons. Time point here: pre-sensitization, week 0. Treatment reported: therapeutic diphenylcyclopropenone sensitization with weekly scalp DPC. This material consisted of whole blood, taken in connection with sensitization to the hapten diphenylcyclopropenone (DPC). Source of these receptors: a woman in her fifties or sixties with alopecia areata. Some clones in this sample may be carry-over from other donors' samples.

The V gene is TRBV10-3, the J gene TRBJ2-2; TRBD2 matches at 7 bases. The CDR3 has 17 amino acids. With V trimmed by 0 bases and J by 4 bases, 8 bases remained unmatched. CDR1 ENHRY and CDR2 SYGVKD come from the germline V gene. CDR3 in amino acids: CAISESNAGATTGELFF. The CDR3 nucleotides read TGTGCCATCAGTGAGTCAAACGCGGGAGCGACCACCGGGGAGCTGTTTTTT.

This clonotype was observed a few times. The rearrangement links TRBV20-1 to TRBJ2-3; 7 bases match TRBD2. This CDR3 has 15 residues. The V gene end was trimmed by 0 bases and the J gene end by 4 bases; junction bases not matched to a gene: 7. CDR1 and CDR2 (germline): DFQATT, SNEGSKA (reference sequence). CDR3 nucleotide sequence: TGCAGTGCTAGAGATCGGCGGCTAGCGGCAGATACGCAGTATTTT. It yields the protein CSARDRRLAADTQYF.

The chain links TRBV20-1 to TRBJ1-2, with D hard to call. CDR3 size: 13 residues. The germline gives CDR1 DFQATT, CDR2 SNEGSKA (reference sequence). Trimming took 1 base from V and 4 from J, leaving 10 bases between them. This CDR3 is CSARGTSFYGYTF. The CDR3 DNA sequence: TGCAGTGCTAGAGGTACCAGCTTCTATGGCTACACCTTC.

This clonotype was counted between two and nine times. J is TRBJ2-6 and V is TRBV20-1; D unclear. CDR3 length: 13 residues. Germline CDR1 is DFQATT and CDR2 is SNEGSKA (reference sequence). The V and J ends lost 3 bases and 1 base respectively, with 4 bases between them. CDR3 DNA sequence: TGCAGTGCTAGGGAGTCTGGGGCCAACGTCCTGACTTTC. Encoded protein: CSARESGANVLTF.

This clonotype has just a few counts. The genes are TRBV11-3 and TRBJ1-6; TRBD1 aligns across 9 bases. The CDR3 is 14 amino acids. After removal of 6 bases from V and 9 bases from J, the junction contained 6 bases not matched to a gene. The germline V gene has CDR1 SGHNT and CDR2 YENEEA. The CDR3 DNA reads as TGTGCCAGCAGATCGACAGGGGGTACTTCACCCCTCCACTTT. This codes for CASRSTGGTSPLHF.

This clonotype was observed at least ten times. The V gene is TRBV10-3, the J gene TRBJ2-1; 12 nucleotides line up with TRBD2. The CDR3 has 15 amino acids. V lost 6 bases, J lost 9 bases, and 9 bases stayed unmatched. Per germline, CDR1 ENHRY and CDR2 SYGVKD. This CDR3 reads CAISPPSGGAVEQFF. DNA of the CDR3: TGTGCCATCAGCCCGCCTAGCGGGGGGGCGGTTGAGCAGTTCTTC.

At least ten counts were recorded for this clonotype. This chain uses TRBV28 with TRBJ2-3; 7 nucleotides agree with TRBD2. J lost 1 base, V lost 7 bases, and 5 bases had no gene match. The germline V gene has CDR1 MDHEN and CDR2 SYDVKM. The CDR3 spans 14 residues. The CDR3 nucleotides read TGTGCCAGCAAAAAGCGGGGCCGCACAGATACGCAGTATTTT. Amino acids: CASKKRGRTDTQYF.

Ten or more counts support this clonotype. V usage is TRBV10-3 and J usage is TRBJ2-3, with TRBD2 matching 11 bases. V dropped 6 bases and J dropped 1; count of bases not matched to a gene: 6. Germline loops: CDR1 ENHRY, CDR2 SYGVKD. This CDR3 is built from 16 residues. The CDR3, as DNA: TGTGCCATCAGGGGGACTAGCGGAGAGGGCACAGATACGCAGTATTTT. This translates into CAIRGTSGEGTDTQYF.

This clonotype came up many times. This chain links TRBV4-3 with TRBJ2-7; the D is unclear. V was clipped by 0 bases and J by 0 bases, with 6 bases between them. Germline V CDR1 and CDR2: LGHNA, YSLEER. This CDR3 comprises 14 residues. The chain's CDR3 is CASSQDRRSYEQYF. The DNA for the CDR3 is TGCGCCAGCAGCCAAGACCGTCGCTCCTACGAGCAGTACTTC.

This clonotype was picked up many times. J is TRBJ2-4 and V is TRBV7-6; D perhaps matches TRBD2 (6 bases). V was trimmed by 5 bases and J by 7 bases, leaving 15 bases between them. Per the germline V gene, CDR1 is SGHVS and CDR2 is FNYEAQ. CDR3 length equals 14 residues. The DNA of the CDR3 is TGTGCCAGCAGCGCGGGGTTCACGGGGAACATTCAGTACTTC. Residues: CASSAGFTGNIQYF.

This clonotype has a single count. The CDR3 ends on some other residue instead of the conserved phenylalanine or tryptophan, so this is likely a read error. The rearrangement links TRBV15 to TRBJ2-7; 8 positions match TRBD1. Trimming cost V 4 bases and J 7 bases; bases outside gene matches: 15. The CDR3 extends over 16 amino acids. The V gene's germline CDR1 is LNHNV and CDR2 YYDKDF (reference sequence). The CDR3 DNA follows: TGTGCCACCAGCAACGCGAGCAGGGGGCGTCTGAGGGAGCAGTACCTC. Its translation is CATSNASRGRLREQYL.

This clonotype appeared many times. The chain couples TRBV9 to TRBJ2-7, with 10 bases identical to TRBD1. In germline, CDR1 is SGDLS, CDR2 YYNGEE. The CDR3 length is 15 residues. The V segment lost 3 bases and the J segment 3 bases; nucleotides outside the gene matches: 6. Here the CDR3 reads CASSASGTGVYEQYF. Here the CDR3 DNA reads TGTGCCAGCAGCGCCTCCGGGACAGGGGTCTACGAGCAGTACTTC.

This chain uses TRBV7-8 with TRBJ2-6, with no clear D. Germline-derived CDR1 and CDR2 are SGHVS and FQNEAQ. The CDR3 has 15 amino acids. V was clipped by 3 bases and J by 4 bases, with 10 bases between them. The DNA of the CDR3 is TGTGCCAGCAGCTTTTCCGCTACAGGGGCCAACGTCCTGACTTTC. It translates to CASSFSATGANVLTF.

The chain joins TRBV20-1 to TRBJ1-5; D might be TRBD1 (6 bases). The germline CDR1 and CDR2 sequences are DFQATT and SNEGSKA (reference sequence). Trimming pared 4 bases from V and 1 base from J, leaving 17 bases between. The CDR3 length is 16 residues. The DNA for the CDR3 is TGCAGTGCTACTCGCGGGGGCTTGAGCAGCAATCAGCCCCAGCATTTT. Protein product: CSATRGGLSSNQPQHF.

This clonotype was picked up many times. This chain links TRBV5-5 with TRBJ1-2; D is perhaps TRBD1 (5 bases). The CDR3 is 17 residues long. Germline V CDR1 and CDR2: SGHKS, YYEKEE (reference sequence). The ends were cut back, 4 bases at V and 0 bases at J, with 19 bases in the middle. CDR3 DNA sequence: TGTGCCAGCAGCCCCCCGGCAGGGATGGGAGCTAACTATGGCTACACCTTC. This translates into CASSPPAGMGANYGYTF.

This clonotype came up many times. The rearrangement uses TRBV3-1 and TRBJ2-5; TRBD2 is a possible D gene (6 bases). V was shortened by 5 bases and J by 5 bases, with 15 bases between the two germline ends. CDR1 is LGHDT, CDR2 YNNKEL, per germline (reference sequence). The length of the CDR3 is 14 residues. CDR3 sequence (DNA): TGTGCCAGCAGCTCTTTGGGAGGCGTCGAGACCCAGTACTTC. It is translated as CASSSLGGVETQYF.

This chain uses TRBV9 with TRBJ1-1; D is perhaps TRBD1 (5 bases). Trimming took 0 bases from V and 2 from J, leaving 11 bases between them. Germline V gene data show CDR1 as SGDLS and CDR2 as YYNGEE. The CDR3 sequence is 15 residues long. CDR3 sequence reads: CASSVGDLLNTEAFF. The CDR3 DNA sequence: TGTGCCAGCAGCGTAGGGGACCTACTTAACACTGAAGCTTTCTTT.

About this clonotype itself: Compared with germline, one end of the junction differs, possibly owing to a read error. The chain couples TRBV7-2 to TRBJ1-4, with D perhaps TRBD1 (5 bases). CDR1 and CDR2 from the germline V gene are SGHTA and FQGNSA. The CDR3 loop spans 15 amino acids. The CDR3 is CASSLFGGTIEKLFF. For the CDR3, the DNA is TGTGCCAGCAGCCTATTTGGGGGTACTATTGAAAAACTGTTTTTT.

This clonotype has ten or more counts. The V and J genes are TRBV5-1 and TRBJ2-1; no clear D gene. The CDR3 covers 12 residues. CDR1 is SGHRS, CDR2 YFSETQ, per germline. V was shortened by 1 base and J by 8 bases, with 7 bases between the two germline ends. The CDR3 sequence: CASSLYGDEQFF. In nucleotides, the CDR3 is TGCGCCAGCAGCTTGTACGGAGATGAGCAGTTCTTC.

CDR3 residues: CASRALDTIYF. The CDR3 DNA follows: TGTGCCAGCAGGGCCCTGGACACCATATATTTT. The chain carries TRBV14 and TRBJ1-3, with D unclear. The CDR3 runs to 11 residues. The V end was cut by 6 bases, the J end by 8 bases, with 8 bases between. The germline V gene encodes CDR1 SGHDN and CDR2 FVKESK. The full variable domain, with the rest looked up from reference TRBV14 and TRBJ1-3, is EAGVTQFPSHSVIEKGQTVTLRCDPISGHDNLYWYRRVMGKEIKFLLHFVKESKQDESGMPNNRFLAERTGGTYSTLKVQPAELEDSGVYFCASRALDTIYFGEGSWLTVV.

This clonotype has ten or more counts. The chain combines TRBV6-5 with TRBJ2-1; D unresolved. Germline CDR1 is MNHEY and CDR2 is SVGAGI. The CDR3 is made up of 12 amino acids. With 6 bases removed from V and 8 bases from J, the gap between germline ends came to 11 bases. CDR3 amino acids: CASRGSWDEQFF. CDR3 DNA sequence: TGTGCCAGCAGAGGGTCTTGGGATGAGCAGTTCTTC.

The chain uses TRBV28 and TRBJ2-5; D might be TRBD1 or TRBD2, each matching 6 bases. Trimming pared 8 bases from V and 4 bases from J, leaving 17 bases between. CDR1 and CDR2 from the germline V gene are MDHEN and SYDVKM. The CDR3 is 14 residues long. The CDR3 reads CASSDRGEVETQYF. The DNA of the CDR3 is TGTGCCAGCTCCGATAGGGGGGAGGTAGAGACCCAGTACTTC.

This clonotype was picked up a small number of times. The chain couples TRBV7-9 to TRBJ2-4; tentatively, D is TRBD1 (5 bases). The V end was cut by 3 bases, the J end by 0 bases, with 9 bases between. Looked up from germline, CDR1 is SEHNR and CDR2 is FQNEAQ (reference sequence). This CDR3 has 15 residues. CDR3 bases: TGTGCCAGCAGCTTCCCTACAGGAGCCAAAAACATTCAGTACTTC. Its translation is CASSFPTGAKNIQYF. Variable domain in full (rest from reference TRBV7-9 and TRBJ2-4): DTGVSQNPRHKITKRGQNVTFRCDPISEHNRLYWYRQTLGQGPEFLTYFQNEAQLEKSRLLSDRFSAERPKGSFSTLEIQRTEQGDSAMYLCASSFPTGAKNIQYFGAGTRLSVL.

This clonotype was counted a few times. The chain has TRBV12-3 or TRBV12-4 and TRBJ2-3; 12 positions match TRBD2. Trimming at V came to 6 bases and at J to 4 bases, leaving 5 bases not matched to a gene. The CDR3 is made up of 15 amino acids. CDR3 region: CASRLAGGPPDTQYF. CDR3 bases: TGTGCCAGCAGGCTAGCGGGAGGGCCTCCAGATACGCAGTATTTT.

This clonotype was detected many times. This rearrangement joins TRBV28 to TRBJ2-5; 9 bases are shared with TRBD2. The CDR3 is 17 amino acids. Germline CDR1 and CDR2: MDHEN and SYDVKM. Unmatched junction bases numbered 8, after V lost 3 bases and J lost 0 bases. CDR3 residues: CASSFIYQREDQETQYF. CDR3 DNA: TGTGCCAGCAGTTTTATATATCAGCGGGAGGACCAAGAGACCCAGTACTTC.

In this sample, this clonotype turned up a few times. The chain employs TRBV20-1 and TRBJ2-1, with unresolved D. Germline CDR1 and CDR2: DFQATT and SNEGSKA (reference sequence). With 0 bases removed from V and 8 bases from J, the gap between germline ends came to 8 bases. This CDR3 is built from 12 residues. CDR3 loop: CSARDFGYEQFF. DNA of the CDR3: TGCAGTGCTAGAGATTTCGGCTATGAGCAGTTCTTC.

V is TRBV2 and J is TRBJ2-7, with 9 nucleotides matching TRBD2. In germline, CDR1 is SNHLY, CDR2 FYNNEI. The CDR3 covers 15 residues. After removal of 5 bases from V and 3 bases from J, the junction contained 8 bases not matched to a gene. DNA of the CDR3: TGTGCCAGCAGTCCCAGACTAGCGGAAAACTACGAGCAGTACTTC. Encoded protein: CASSPRLAENYEQYF.